This entry lists 17 T cell receptor beta chains sequenced from one sample in a study of cytomegalovirus exposure and HLA in healthy donors. Sequencing was performed with immunoSEQ multiplex PCR; in TCRdb, only in-frame clones are kept and a portion is missing. The profile shows about 130,000 clones, 75% to 90% of them singletons. Input material: PBMCs. The receptors were gathered from a woman aged 18 to 35 in good health and CMV-seronegative.

The J gene is TRBJ2-7, the V gene TRBV5-1; perhaps TRBD1 as D (5 bases). V was pared by 2 bases and J by 2 bases, with 14 bases between. The CDR3 is 15 amino acids. Germline V gene sequence: CDR1 SGHRS, CDR2 YFSETQ. CDR3 in amino acids: CASSFAPDIAYEQYF. DNA of the CDR3: TGCGCCAGCAGCTTTGCTCCGGACATAGCCTACGAGCAGTACTTC.

This chain connects TRBV5-1 to TRBJ2-5; 8 nucleotides line up with TRBD2. Trimming took 4 bases from V and 0 from J; bases not matched to a gene: 17. The CDR3 spans 19 residues. Germline CDR1 is SGHRS and CDR2 is YFSETQ. CDR3 DNA sequence: TGCGCCAGCAGCAGAACCGGGACTAGGTACGACCTTTACCAAGAGACCCAGTACTTC. Its protein is CASSRTGTRYDLYQETQYF.

This chain links TRBV5-1 with TRBJ2-1; TRBD2 is a possible D gene (7 bases). The CDR3 length is 14 residues. CDR1 SGHRS and CDR2 YFSETQ come from the germline V gene. The V gene lost 5 bases and the J gene lost 6 bases, with 15 bases spanning the gap. CDR3 sequence: CASSEGGAINEQFF. In DNA form, the CDR3 reads TGCGCCAGCAGTGAAGGGGGGGCAATCAATGAGCAGTTCTTC. The full variable domain, its missing parts supplied by reference TRBV5-1 and TRBJ2-1, is KAGVTQTPRYLIKTRGQQVTLSCSPISGHRSVSWYQQTPGQGLQFLFEYFSETQRNKGNFPGRFSGRQFSNSRSEMNVSTLELGDSALYLCASSEGGAINEQFFGPGTRLTVL.

The genes are TRBV4-1 and TRBJ1-4, with D hard to call. Trimming took 8 bases from V and 0 from J, leaving 7 bases between them. Germline V CDR1 and CDR2: MGHRA, YSYEKL. This CDR3 is 13 amino acids long. This CDR3 reads CASGPATNEKLFF. In DNA, the CDR3 is TGCGCCAGCGGGCCAGCAACTAATGAAAAACTGTTTTTT.

J is TRBJ2-5 and V is TRBV7-2, with TRBD2 as a possible D gene (6 bases). This CDR3 has 14 amino acids. The V end was cut by 1 base, the J end by 7 bases, with 13 bases between. The germline V gene has CDR1 SGHTA and CDR2 FQGNSA. The CDR3 spells CASSLGRGGGTQYF. In DNA, the CDR3 is TGTGCCAGCAGCTTAGGGCGGGGCGGCGGGACCCAGTACTTC.

The V call is TRBV7-2, the J call TRBJ2-3; possibly TRBD2 for D (5 bases). The CDR3 has 14 residues. Germline V gene data show CDR1 as SGHTA and CDR2 as FQGNSA. The V end lost 3 bases, the J end lost 2 bases, and 9 bases lay between the germline ends. CDR3 protein: CASSFYLATDTQYF. CDR3 DNA sequence: TGTGCCAGCAGCTTTTATCTAGCCACAGATACGCAGTATTTT.

CDR3 sequence reads: CASNPGGNSDQPQHF. The CDR3 bases are TGTGCCAGCAATCCGGGGGGCAATTCTGATCAGCCCCAGCATTTT. The chain uses TRBV6-5 and TRBJ1-5, with D perhaps matching TRBD1 (6 bases). The V and J ends lost 7 bases and 5 bases respectively, with 18 bases between them. This CDR3 has 15 amino acids. From germline, CDR1 is MNHEY and CDR2 SVGAGI.

The V call is TRBV18, the J call TRBJ2-7, with 8 bases lining up with TRBD1. The ends lost 3 bases at V and 2 bases at J; junction bases unmatched: 6. CDR3 length equals 15 residues. Germline CDR1 KGHSH, CDR2 LQKENI. The CDR3 DNA reads TGTGCCAGCTCACCCGGGACAGGAATGACCTACGAGCAGTACTTC. This gives the protein CASSPGTGMTYEQYF.

V and J are TRBV5-4 and TRBJ2-1; maybe TRBD2 (6 bases). The CDR3 has 15 amino acids. With 2 bases removed from V and 1 base from J, the gap between germline ends came to 10 bases. In germline, CDR1 is SGHNT, CDR2 YYREEE (reference sequence). The CDR3 DNA follows: TGTGCCAGCAGCTTTTCGGGGGAATCCTACAATGAGCAGTTCTTC. This sequence encodes CASSFSGESYNEQFF.

The chain couples TRBV2 to TRBJ1-5, with 10 positions matching TRBD1. Germline CDR1 is SNHLY and CDR2 is FYNNEI. The CDR3 is made up of 15 amino acids. V lost 6 bases to trimming and J lost 6 bases; unmatched junction nucleotides: 8. The CDR3 is CASRDSGTGAQPQHF. The CDR3, as DNA: TGTGCCAGCAGAGATTCCGGGACAGGGGCTCAGCCCCAGCATTTT. The complete variable domain, with remaining parts taken from reference TRBV2 and TRBJ1-5, reads EPEVTQTPSHQVTQMGQEVILRCVPISNHLYFYWYRQILGQKVEFLVSFYNNEISEKSEIFDDQFSVERPDGSNFTLKIRSTKLEDSAMYFCASRDSGTGAQPQHFGDGTRLSIL.

The chain couples TRBV6-6 to TRBJ1-1; 9 bases map to TRBD1. The CDR3 length is 15 residues. The V and J ends lost 6 bases and 4 bases, in that order; junction bases with no gene match: 9. CDR1 MNHNY and CDR2 SVGAGI come from the germline V gene (reference sequence). This chain's CDR3 is CASSYTGGAGTEAFF. For the CDR3, the DNA is TGTGCCAGCAGCTACACAGGGGGCGCGGGCACTGAAGCTTTCTTT.

This rearrangement joins TRBV11-2 to TRBJ1-1, with 7 positions matching TRBD1. J gave up 0 bases and V 5 bases, and 9 bases lay outside the gene matches. The CDR3 length is 16 residues. Per germline, CDR1 SGHAT and CDR2 FQNNGV. CDR3 sequence (DNA): TGTGCCAGCAGCCCTTGGAGAGGGGGCATGAACACTGAAGCTTTCTTT. The encoded protein is CASSPWRGGMNTEAFF.

Only one count was recorded for this clone. The rearrangement joins TRBV5-1 to TRBJ2-1; D might be TRBD2 (7 bases). Trimming took off 0 bases at V and 5 bases at J, with 15 bases between the two ends. CDR3 length equals 16 residues. Germline V lookup: CDR1 SGHRS, CDR2 YFSETQ. The CDR3, as DNA: TGCGCCAGCAGCTTGGGCTCCTACGGGGGGCACAATGAGCAGTTCTTC. As protein: CASSLGSYGGHNEQFF.

V and J are TRBV11-2 and TRBJ2-7; a weak D match, TRBD2 (6 bases). CDR1 is SGHAT, CDR2 FQNNGV, per germline. The CDR3 has 16 residues. The germline V and J ends were trimmed by 3 bases and 6 bases, with 21 bases remaining between them. The CDR3 DNA reads as TGTGCCAGCAGCTTTATCTATAGCGGAACCCCCTCCGAGCAGTACTTC. This encodes CASSFIYSGTPSEQYF.

This clone has more than one count but fewer than ten. The chain recombines TRBV5-1 with TRBJ2-3, with TRBD1 matching over 10 bases. CDR1 is SGHRS and CDR2 is YFSETQ in the germline V gene. Trimming at V came to 4 bases and at J to 3 bases, leaving 2 bases not matched to a gene. CDR3 size: 14 residues. The CDR3 nucleotides read TGCGCCAGCAGCATGGGACAGGGGACAGATACGCAGTATTTT. Translating gives CASSMGQGTDTQYF.

This chain uses TRBV25-1 with TRBJ1-2, with D maybe TRBD1 (5 bases). The germline CDR1 and CDR2 sequences are MGHDK and SYGVNS. This CDR3 has 15 amino acids. V was trimmed by 5 bases and J by 8 bases, leaving 21 bases between them. The CDR3 sequence: CASSSALYRQSGYTF. In DNA form, the CDR3 reads TGTGCCAGCAGTTCCGCTTTATACAGACAGTCCGGCTACACCTTC.

J is TRBJ1-6 and V is TRBV7-9; D ambiguous. Germline assignment: CDR1 SEHNR and CDR2 FQNEAQ (reference sequence). V was clipped by 3 bases and J by 0 bases, with 6 bases between them. The CDR3 consists of 15 residues. The CDR3 DNA follows: TGTGCCAGCAGCTTGGCTAGCTCCTATAATTCACCCCTCCACTTT. Protein: CASSLASSYNSPLHF.